The next 28 T cell receptor beta chains were all read from a single sample in a study of T-cell memory formation after mild COVID-19. TCRdb processed the 5' RACE reads anew with MiXCR; each CDR3 protein has one entry. The sample has about 430,000 distinct CDR3 sequences, 20% to 25% seen once. The sequenced sample consisted of PBMCs or a T cell subset sorted from them (not recorded which). These receptors came from an adult woman who had mild COVID-19 (a few samples of this study predate the infection). Cell type and time point are not known.

This clonotype was seen more than once but under ten times. This rearrangement joins TRBV5-1 to TRBJ2-7; 10 bases line up with TRBD1. The CDR3 loop spans 16 amino acids. The germline V gene encodes CDR1 SGHRS and CDR2 YFSETQ. J was trimmed by 3 bases and V by 5 bases; bases with no gene match: 11. This chain's CDR3 is CASSHQTGQGNYEQYF. In DNA, the CDR3 is TGCGCCAGCAGTCATCAGACGGGACAGGGGAACTACGAGCAGTACTTC.

The chain carries TRBV6-5 and TRBJ2-7, with 9 bases identical to TRBD2. Trimming cost V 0 bases and J 10 bases; bases outside gene matches: 10. Germline CDR1 MNHEY, CDR2 SVGAGI. The CDR3 sequence is 15 residues long. Written as DNA, the CDR3 is TGTGCCAGCAGTTACTCCCGGCTAGCGGGACATGAACAGTACTTC. Translating gives CASSYSRLAGHEQYF.

J is TRBJ2-3 and V is TRBV12-3 or TRBV12-4, with 8 bases matching TRBD1. This CDR3 contains 17 residues. The V and J ends lost 7 bases and 3 bases, in that order; junction bases with no gene match: 15. CDR3 nucleotides: TGTGCCAGCATCTCCTTCCTGACAGGGGTCATAACAGATACGCAGTATTTT. Protein sequence: CASISFLTGVITDTQYF.

This clonotype has just a few counts. The genes are TRBV12-3 or TRBV12-4 and TRBJ2-5; 9 bases map to TRBD1. The CDR3 consists of 16 residues. Unmatched junction bases numbered 10, after V lost 5 bases and J lost 3 bases. The CDR3 reads CASSATGGRGEETQYF. CDR3 DNA sequence: TGTGCCAGCAGTGCTACAGGGGGCCGGGGGGAAGAGACCCAGTACTTC.

This clonotype has ten or more counts. V and J are TRBV29-1 and TRBJ2-5; TRBD2 is a possible D gene (6 bases). Trimming left V 7 bases short and J 5 bases short, with 17 bases between. Germline CDR1 SQVTM, CDR2 ANQGSEA. The CDR3 consists of 13 residues. This CDR3 is CSASHGGVETQYF. The CDR3, as DNA: TGCAGCGCCAGTCACGGGGGAGTGGAGACCCAGTACTTC. Filled out from reference TRBV29-1 and TRBJ2-5, the complete variable domain reads SAVISQKPSRDICQRGTSLTIQCQVDSQVTMMFWYRQQPGQSLTLIATANQGSEATYESGFVIDKFPISRPNLTFSTLTVSNMSPEDSSIYLCSASHGGVETQYFGPGTRLLVL.

This clonotype has only a few counts. The chain couples TRBV18 to TRBJ2-7; 13 nucleotides match TRBD2. Trimming cost V 3 bases and J 6 bases; bases outside gene matches: 8. Germline values: CDR1 KGHSH, CDR2 LQKENI. CDR3 length: 16 residues. The CDR3 is CASSPTSGRAPFEQYF. The CDR3 DNA reads as TGTGCCAGCTCACCTACTAGCGGGAGGGCCCCCTTCGAGCAGTACTTC.

This clonotype has just a few counts. This chain links TRBV3-1 with TRBJ2-7; D might be TRBD1 or TRBD2, each matching 6 bases. CDR1 LGHDT and CDR2 YNNKEL come from the germline V gene (reference sequence). This CDR3 has 16 amino acids. Trimming left V 1 base short and J 8 bases short, with 21 bases between. The CDR3 region has the DNA TGTGCCAGCAGCCAAGGGAGGGGGGTTCAGGCGAGCAAGCAGTACTTC. This gives the protein CASSQGRGVQASKQYF.

This clonotype was detected a few times. The rearrangement uses TRBV29-1 and TRBJ1-1; D is uncertain. Trimming took off 7 bases at V and 3 bases at J, with 9 bases between the two ends. CDR1 SQVTM and CDR2 ANQGSEA come from the germline V gene. The CDR3 extends over 11 amino acids. The CDR3 nucleotides read TGCAGCGCTCAGTATGACACTGAAGCTTTCTTT. Translating it yields CSAQYDTEAFF. Combining the CDR3 with reference TRBV29-1 and TRBJ1-1 gives the whole variable domain SAVISQKPSRDICQRGTSLTIQCQVDSQVTMMFWYRQQPGQSLTLIATANQGSEATYESGFVIDKFPISRPNLTFSTLTVSNMSPEDSSIYLCSAQYDTEAFFGQGTRLTVV.

This clonotype came up a few times. V gene TRBV5-1 combines with J gene TRBJ2-5; 10 bases are shared with TRBD2. V dropped 0 bases and J dropped 5; count of bases not matched to a gene: 7. This CDR3 contains 16 residues. The germline gives CDR1 SGHRS, CDR2 YFSETQ. CDR3 sequence reads: CASSLAPAGGQETQYF. DNA for the CDR3: TGCGCCAGCAGCTTGGCCCCAGCGGGGGGGCAGGAGACCCAGTACTTC.

V gene TRBV3-1 combines with J gene TRBJ1-1; 9 nucleotides agree with TRBD1. The ends lost 3 bases at V and 11 bases at J; junction bases unmatched: 4. This CDR3 is 12 amino acids long. Per the germline V gene, CDR1 is LGHDT and CDR2 is YNNKEL (reference sequence). The chain's CDR3 is CASSQGQGGAFF. CDR3 nucleotides: TGTGCCAGCAGCCAGGGACAGGGAGGCGCTTTCTTT.

This clonotype was detected a few times. The rearrangement uses TRBV7-8 and TRBJ2-7, with D hard to call. Trimming shortened V by 1 base and J by 1 base, and 8 bases separated the two germline ends. The CDR3 has 14 amino acids. The germline CDR1 and CDR2 sequences are SGHVS and FQNEAQ. The CDR3, as DNA: TGTGCCAGCAGCTTAGAGCGCCTTTCCTACGAGCAGTACTTC. Protein: CASSLERLSYEQYF.

This clonotype was observed a few times. The chain joins TRBV5-1 to TRBJ1-1; perhaps TRBD1 as D (5 bases). The V and J ends lost 0 bases and 1 base respectively, with 10 bases between them. The CDR3 is 15 amino acids. The germline V gene encodes CDR1 SGHRS and CDR2 YFSETQ. The CDR3 region has the DNA TGCGCCAGCAGCTTGGCTCCTGACAGGAACACTGAAGCTTTCTTT. Translation: CASSLAPDRNTEAFF. The full variable domain, rest sourced from reference TRBV5-1 and TRBJ1-1, is KAGVTQTPRYLIKTRGQQVTLSCSPISGHRSVSWYQQTPGQGLQFLFEYFSETQRNKGNFPGRFSGRQFSNSRSEMNVSTLELGDSALYLCASSLAPDRNTEAFFGQGTRLTVV.

This clonotype was detected only once. The chain carries TRBV6-1 and TRBJ1-1, with D possibly TRBD1 on 6 matching bases. Germline V gene sequence: CDR1 MNHNS, CDR2 SASEGT. V gave up 0 bases and J gave up 8 bases, with 10 bases separating them. The length of the CDR3 is 13 residues. CDR3 nucleotide sequence: TGTGCCAGCAGTGAAGCAGCACAGGGAGAAGCTTTCTTT. Translation gives CASSEAAQGEAFF.

This clonotype was seen more than once but under ten times. The rearrangement uses TRBV30 and TRBJ1-6; 8 bases map to TRBD1. Germline V gene data show CDR1 as GTSNPN and CDR2 as SVGIG (reference sequence). This CDR3 region has 15 residues. V shed 8 bases and J 11 bases; nucleotides not matched to a gene: 17. The CDR3: CAGHDRGAPRTPLHF. The CDR3 region has the DNA TGTGCCGGGCATGACAGGGGAGCCCCGAGAACACCCCTCCACTTT. Combining the CDR3 with reference TRBV30 and TRBJ1-6 gives the whole variable domain SQTIHQWPATLVQPVGSPLSLECTVEGTSNPNLYWYRQAAGRGLQLLFYSVGIGQISSEVPQNLSASRPQDRQFILSSKKLLLSDSGFYLCAGHDRGAPRTPLHFGNGTRLTVT.

The chain is built from TRBV20-1 and TRBJ2-1, with 10 positions matching TRBD2. The germline V gene encodes CDR1 DFQATT and CDR2 SNEGSKA (reference sequence). The V segment lost 6 bases and the J segment 2 bases; nucleotides outside the gene matches: 19. The length of the CDR3 is 19 residues. The CDR3: CSASHLAGDLGGAYNEQFF. CDR3 DNA sequence: TGCAGTGCCAGCCACCTAGCGGGGGACCTTGGGGGAGCCTACAATGAGCAGTTCTTC.

In its sample, this clonotype was seen a few times. The rearrangement joins TRBV24-1 to TRBJ2-3; D is ambiguous. The V gene's germline CDR1 is KGHDR and CDR2 SFDVKD. There are 15 residues in the CDR3. Trimming pared 4 bases from V and 2 bases from J, leaving 12 bases between. The CDR3 bases are TGTGCCACCAGTGACCAGGAGCCCCCCACAGATACGCAGTATTTT. Protein: CATSDQEPPTDTQYF.

The chain has TRBV5-1 and TRBJ2-2; D possibly uses TRBD1 or TRBD2 (6 bases each). Trimming removed 0 bases at V and 4 bases at J, with 13 bases between. This CDR3 spans 16 amino acids. Per the germline V gene, CDR1 is SGHRS and CDR2 is YFSETQ. CDR3 sequence reads: CASSLVAGGGTGELFF. The CDR3 bases are TGCGCCAGCAGCTTGGTTGCCGGGGGCGGCACCGGGGAGCTGTTTTTT.

V and J are TRBV2 and TRBJ2-1; D is unresolved. This CDR3 spans 11 amino acids. CDR1 and CDR2 (germline): SNHLY, FYNNEI. The germline V and J ends were trimmed by 7 bases and 8 bases, with 9 bases remaining between them. CDR3 in amino acids: CASILEYEQFF. Written as DNA, the CDR3 is TGTGCCAGCATCTTGGAGTATGAGCAGTTCTTC.

V and J are TRBV7-9 and TRBJ2-3; possibly TRBD2 for D (7 bases). The CDR3 is 16 residues long. V gave up 1 base and J gave up 2 bases, with 13 bases separating them. CDR1 and CDR2 (germline): SEHNR, FQNEAQ (reference sequence). CDR3 DNA sequence: TGTGCCAGCAGCTTAGTTGCGGGGGCCAACACAGATACGCAGTATTTT. Translation gives CASSLVAGANTDTQYF. Together with reference TRBV7-9 and TRBJ2-3, the CDR3 gives the full variable domain: DTGVSQNPRHKITKRGQNVTFRCDPISEHNRLYWYRQTLGQGPEFLTYFQNEAQLEKSRLLSDRFSAERPKGSFSTLEIQRTEQGDSAMYLCASSLVAGANTDTQYFGPGTRLTVL.

This clonotype was picked up a small number of times. The V and J genes are TRBV6-2 or TRBV6-3 and TRBJ1-1; 7 bases match TRBD1. Germline CDR1 is MNHEY and CDR2 is SVGEGT. CDR3 length equals 15 residues. J lost 0 bases, V lost 6 bases, and 7 bases had no gene match. The CDR3 DNA is TGTGCCAGCAGCCAACCGGGACAGTTGAACACTGAAGCTTTCTTT. This gives the protein CASSQPGQLNTEAFF.

Here the CDR3 DNA reads TGCAGTGCTAGCGTGCGAGATACGCAGTATTTT. It encodes CSASVRDTQYF. The chain employs TRBV20-1 and TRBJ2-3; D uncertain. This CDR3 contains 11 residues. Germline V gene lookup returns CDR1 DFQATT and CDR2 SNEGSKA (reference sequence). Trimming took off 3 bases at V and 5 bases at J, with 6 bases between the two ends.

As DNA, the CDR3 is TGTGCCAGCAGTGAAGTCGCGACAGTTCAGCCCCAGCATTTT. This codes for CASSEVATVQPQHF. The chain employs TRBV6-1 and TRBJ1-5, with D tentatively TRBD1 (5 bases). The CDR3 loop spans 14 amino acids. V was trimmed by 1 base and J by 6 bases, leaving 10 bases between them. CDR1 and CDR2 (germline): MNHNS, SASEGT.

This sequence joins TRBV24-1 and TRBJ2-2, with no clear D. The CDR3 is 15 amino acids. CDR1 is KGHDR, CDR2 SFDVKD, per germline. V dropped 3 bases and J dropped 1 base, with 8 bases sitting between them. CDR3 sequence: CATSDPSVNTGELFF. The CDR3 nucleotides read TGTGCCACCAGTGATCCTAGTGTGAACACCGGGGAGCTGTTTTTT.

The sample holds a few counts of this clonotype. The V and J genes are TRBV20-1 and TRBJ1-1; 9 bases map to TRBD1. The CDR3 covers 12 residues. Per germline, CDR1 DFQATT and CDR2 SNEGSKA (reference sequence). V trimming: 3 bases; J trimming: 5 bases; junction bases outside the gene matches: 1. The CDR3 loop is CSARDRGTEAFF. The CDR3 DNA follows: TGCAGTGCTAGGGACAGGGGAACTGAAGCTTTCTTT.

The rearrangement links TRBV5-6 to TRBJ2-7, with 7 nucleotides matching TRBD1. The CDR3 is 15 residues long. CDR1 and CDR2 (germline): SGHDT, YYEEEE. The junction had 7 bases not matched to a gene; V was cut back by 0 bases and J by 4 bases. The CDR3 coding sequence is TGTGCCAGCAGCTTGGTCTCGGGACAGCTTTACGAGCAGTACTTC. This sequence encodes CASSLVSGQLYEQYF.

This clonotype came up a few times. The chain uses TRBV7-9 and TRBJ2-7; 7 bases line up with TRBD2. The germline gives CDR1 SEHNR, CDR2 FQNEAQ (reference sequence). The V gene end was trimmed by 4 bases and the J gene end by 3 bases; junction bases not matched to a gene: 6. The CDR3 extends over 14 amino acids. The DNA of the CDR3 is TGTGCCAGCAGCTCCAGACTAGCAGTCTACGAGCAGTACTTC. Translating it yields CASSSRLAVYEQYF.

This clonotype was picked up many times. DNA for the CDR3: TGTGCCAGCAGTGAAGGGTCAGGTGGACGCGGTACGCAGTATTTT. Translation gives CASSEGSGGRGTQYF. The chain joins TRBV6-4 to TRBJ2-3, with D unclear. V gave up 3 bases and J gave up 8 bases, with 18 bases separating them. This CDR3 has 15 amino acids. CDR1 MRHNA and CDR2 SNTAGT come from the germline V gene.

The chain combines TRBV19 with TRBJ2-7, with D possibly matching TRBD1 (5 bases). This CDR3 contains 17 residues. With 1 base removed from V and 1 base from J, the gap between germline ends came to 17 bases. Per germline, CDR1 LNHDA and CDR2 SQIVND (reference sequence). In DNA, the CDR3 is TGTGCCAGTAGTATAGGGGGCCCTTCCCTTCTTTCCTACGAGCAGTACTTC. Translating gives CASSIGGPSLLSYEQYF.